The entry below gives a single T cell receptor (delta chain) sequence along with its context. A far more abundant clone sits one base away, making this likely a read error. The same CDR3 also results from other DNA sequences found in this sample. TCRdb made new clone calls on the RT-PCR reads using CATT. In the table there are about 720 delta-chain clones, over 7.5% of which are singletons. The CDR3 covers 21 residues. CDR1 is GEAIGNYY, CDR2 EKD, per germline. This sample was included in a study of gamma-delta T cells after stem cell transplantation. This TCR was recovered from a human donor. It is not recorded whose cells these are; they may come from a transplant donor. The V call is TRDV2, the J call TRDJ3; TRDD3 is a possible D gene (5 bases). The sequenced material came from gamma-delta T cells. CDR3 sequence (DNA): TGTGCCTGTGACACCGTGGAGGTTATCGGGGCCGACTCCTGGGACACCCGACAAATGTTTTTC. Protein: CACDTVEVIGADSWDTRQMFF.